What follows are 8 T cell receptor beta chains derived from one specimen sequenced in a study of neurological immune-mediated disorders. TCRdb re-called the 5' RACE reads through MiXCR, storing one row per CDR3 protein. The table records tens of thousands of distinct CDR3 sequences, approximately 4.2% of them present only once. The sequenced sample consisted of PBMCs. The source is a man aged 25 to 40 with multiple sclerosis.

This clonotype came up many times. The CDR3 DNA follows: TGTGCCAGCAGCCAGACGGTCAGCAATCAGCCCCAGCATTTT. This gives the protein CASSQTVSNQPQHF. The chain carries TRBV12-3 or TRBV12-4 and TRBJ1-5; D gene ambiguous. This CDR3 has 14 residues. V shed 6 bases and J shed 1 base, with 10 bases lying between them.

This clonotype was recorded many times. The CDR3, as DNA: TGTGCCAGCAGCCTCACAGGGGACGGCTATGGCTACACCTTC. Its translation is CASSLTGDGYGYTF. The chain couples TRBV12-3 or TRBV12-4 to TRBJ1-2; 7 bases match TRBD1. The CDR3 contains 14 residues. V shed 6 bases and J 4 bases; nucleotides not matched to a gene: 8.

The gene calls are TRBV6-2 or TRBV6-3 and TRBJ2-1, with 7 positions matching TRBD1. From germline, CDR1 is MNHEY and CDR2 SVGEGT. The trim removed 6 bases at V and 11 bases at J, leaving 4 bases unmatched. The CDR3 consists of 11 residues. CDR3 DNA: TGTGCCAGCAGAGACAGGGCAAAGCAGTTCTTC. This codes for CASRDRAKQFF.

This clonotype was recorded many times. The chain links TRBV7-9 to TRBJ2-5, with a tentative D call TRBD1 (6 bases). Trimming removed 6 bases at V and 3 bases at J, with 14 bases between. The CDR3 runs to 14 residues. CDR1 and CDR2 from the germline V gene are SEHNR and FQNEAQ (reference sequence). The CDR3 protein is CASSAARDKETQYF. CDR3 coding DNA: TGTGCCAGCAGTGCCGCCCGGGACAAAGAGACCCAGTACTTC.

This clonotype was detected a few times. The rearrangement uses TRBV20-1 and TRBJ1-2; D is uncertain. CDR1 is DFQATT and CDR2 is SNEGSKA in the germline V gene (reference sequence). Trimming left V 3 bases short and J 1 base short, with 12 bases between. The CDR3 is made up of 14 amino acids. CDR3 protein: CSASLSASNYGYTF. The CDR3 DNA reads as TGCAGTGCTAGTTTGTCAGCTAGTAACTATGGCTACACCTTC.

This clonotype came up many times. The genes are TRBV6-1 and TRBJ1-5; 8 bases agree with TRBD1. Unmatched junction bases numbered 2, after V lost 4 bases and J lost 0 bases. The CDR3 length is 15 residues. Germline lookup yields CDR1 MNHNS and CDR2 SASEGT. The CDR3 region is CASSAGTGSNQPQHF. In DNA, the CDR3 is TGTGCCAGCAGTGCTGGGACAGGTAGCAATCAGCCCCAGCATTTT.

The sample holds many counts of this clonotype. V is TRBV6-6 and J is TRBJ1-1, with D perhaps matching TRBD1 (5 bases). The CDR3 extends over 16 amino acids. Germline loops: CDR1 MNHNY, CDR2 SVGAGI (reference sequence). V gave up 4 bases and J gave up 2 bases, with 17 bases separating them. The CDR3 is CASSFPGGSPNTEAFF. For the CDR3, the DNA is TGTGCCAGCAGTTTTCCGGGGGGGTCCCCAAACACTGAAGCTTTCTTT.

This clonotype was observed many times. This chain uses TRBV20-1 with TRBJ2-3; 8 bases line up with TRBD1. V lost 3 bases, J lost 3 bases, and 8 bases stayed unmatched. The CDR3 is 15 residues long. Germline lookup yields CDR1 DFQATT and CDR2 SNEGSKA (reference sequence). The chain's CDR3 is CSARTDRGRTDTQYF. CDR3 DNA sequence: TGCAGTGCTAGGACAGACAGGGGTCGAACAGATACGCAGTATTTT.